The rows below give T cell receptor beta chains drawn from one sample of a study of blood T cell repertoires in COVID-19. Using immunoSEQ multiplex PCR, the repertoire was profiled, and TCRdb retains in-frame clones only, with some absent. The sample lists about 300,000 clones, 70% to 90% occurring once. Specimen: peripheral blood. These receptors were collected from an older man with acute or convalescent COVID-19. CDR3s include the opening cysteine and the closing phenylalanine or tryptophan. The D gene is left open where the match is weak. The listing skips clone size in some rows; elsewhere it reads once, few, many or a size class.

abundance	j_gene	d_gene	v_gene	CDR3aa	CDR3nt
.	TRBJ2-7	.	TRBV7-8	CASSLIGDSRSSYEQYF	TGTGCCAGCAGCTTAATAGGAGACAGTAGGAGCTCCTACGAGCAGTACTTC
once	TRBJ1-5	TRBD1	TRBV12-5	CASGFGQGAQQPQHF	TGTGCTAGTGGTTTCGGACAGGGGGCACAACAGCCCCAGCATTTT
.	TRBJ2-7	TRBD1	TRBV7-2	CASSPRTGYEQYF	TGTGCCAGCAGCCCTCGGACAGGGTACGAGCAGTACTTC
.	TRBJ1-2	TRBD1	TRBV18	CASSPSDPGQPTGYTF	TGTGCCAGCTCACCATCGGATCCGGGACAGCCGACGGGCTACACCTTC
.	TRBJ2-7	TRBD1	TRBV5-1	CASSFIKGALPYEQYF	TGCGCCAGCAGCTTTATCAAGGGGGCCCTTCCCTACGAGCAGTACTTC
.	TRBJ1-1	.	TRBV4-3	CASSQGTQVNTEAFF	TGCGCCAGCAGCCAAGGGACTCAGGTGAACACTGAAGCTTTCTTT
.	TRBJ1-1	.	TRBV5-1	CASSLDGLNTEAFF	TGCGCCAGCAGCTTGGACGGACTAAACACTGAAGCTTTCTTT
once	TRBJ1-1	TRBD1	TRBV27	CASSMTGLNTEAFF	TGTGCCAGCAGCATGACAGGGTTGAACACTGAAGCTTTCTTT
.	TRBJ2-6	.	TRBV5-1	CASSPPFSGANVLTF	TGCGCCAGCAGCCCTCCGTTCTCTGGGGCCAACGTCCTGACTTTC
few	TRBJ2-1	TRBD2	TRBV30	CAWSPGLPNNEQFF	TGTGCCTGGAGTCCGGGACTACCAAACAATGAGCAGTTCTTC
.	TRBJ2-5	.	TRBV7-2	CASSLGLAQYF	TGTGCCAGCAGCTTAGGGCTGGCCCAGTACTTC
.	TRBJ1-5	.	TRBV6-1	CASSEGGGRPQHF	TGTGCCAGCAGTGAAGGGGGGGGCAGGCCCCAGCATTTT
.	TRBJ2-1	.	TRBV5-1	CASSLQGGYNEQFF	TGCGCCAGCAGCTTACAGGGGGGGTACAATGAGCAGTTCTTC
.	TRBJ1-5	.	TRBV21-1	CASSKGQGLDQPQHF	TGTGCCAGCAGCAAGGGCCAGGGTCTCGATCAGCCCCAGCATTTT
.	TRBJ2-7	.	TRBV6-6	CASSYGRGGGRDEQYF	TGTGCCAGCAGTTACGGGAGGGGTGGGGGCAGGGACGAGCAGTACTTC
.	TRBJ2-5	TRBD2	TRBV3-1/TRBV3-2	CASSQEAKPGGETQYF	TGTGCCAGCAGCCAAGAAGCAAAGCCGGGGGGGGAGACCCAGTACTTC
.	TRBJ2-3	.	TRBV27	CASSLSRPRDTQYF	TGTGCCAGCAGTTTGAGTCGGCCCAGGGATACGCAGTATTTT
once	TRBJ1-2	.	TRBV20-1	CSARTGNGYTF	TGCAGTGCTAGAACAGGGAATGGCTACACCTTC
.	TRBJ2-7	TRBD1	TRBV9	CASSVDGQGGSEQYF	TGTGCCAGCAGCGTAGATGGACAGGGGGGAAGCGAGCAGTACTTC
few	TRBJ1-1	TRBD1	TRBV14	CASSQDLGTGSEAFF	TGTGCCAGCAGCCAAGACCTAGGGACAGGCTCTGAAGCTTTCTTT
few	TRBJ2-1	.	TRBV7-9	CASSLGGSSNNEQFF	TGTGCCAGCAGCTTGGGCGGGTCATCTAACAATGAGCAGTTCTTC
once	TRBJ1-1	.	TRBV9	CASSVGRLNTEAFF	TGTGCCAGCAGCGTAGGGCGGTTGAACACTGAAGCTTTCTTT
.	TRBJ2-5	.	TRBV18	CASSPPSAETQYF	TGTGCCAGCTCACCACCTAGTGCGGAGACCCAGTACTTC
.	TRBJ2-1	.	TRBV5-4	CASSLALRSDEQFF	TGTGCCAGCAGCTTGGCCCTGAGGTCGGATGAGCAGTTCTTC
once	TRBJ2-7	TRBD2	TRBV23-1	CASSLGGASGAISYEQYF	TGCGCCAGCAGTCTGGGTGGTGCTAGCGGGGCCATCTCCTACGAGCAGTACTTC
.	TRBJ2-7	.	TRBV6-5	CASRGMGRSYEQYF	TGTGCCAGCAGGGGGATGGGGCGCTCCTACGAGCAGTACTTC
.	TRBJ2-3	.	TRBV6-2/TRBV6-3	CASSYQVTDTQYF	TGTGCCAGCAGTTACCAGGTCACAGATACGCAGTATTTT
.	TRBJ2-2	.	TRBV19	CASSIKSGQGSFTGELFF	TGTGCCAGTAGTATAAAGTCAGGCCAGGGGTCATTCACCGGGGAGCTGTTTTTT
.	TRBJ2-2	.	TRBV5-5	CASSLASTETGELFF	TGTGCCAGCAGCTTGGCCTCCACCGAGACCGGGGAGCTGTTTTTT
.	TRBJ2-2	.	TRBV3-1/TRBV3-2	CASSQLTLPTGELFF	TGTGCCAGCAGCCAATTGACACTTCCTACCGGGGAGCTGTTTTTT
.	TRBJ2-5	TRBD2	TRBV7-9	CASSTTSGRAHSAGETQYF	TGTGCCAGCAGCACTACTAGCGGGAGGGCACATTCGGCAGGCGAGACCCAGTACTTC
.	TRBJ2-7	.	TRBV5-1	CASRFRQERNEQYF	TGCGCCAGCAGATTCCGACAGGAGCGCAACGAGCAGTACTTC
.	TRBJ1-4	TRBD1	TRBV6-5	CASYDRVAEKLFF	TGTGCCAGCTATGACAGGGTAGCTGAAAAACTGTTTTTT
.	TRBJ1-5	.	TRBV7-2	CASSLEHRSDQPQHF	TGTGCCAGCAGCTTAGAACACAGGAGCGATCAGCCCCAGCATTTT
.	TRBJ2-5	.	TRBV15	CATSRDGGRAQYF	TGTGCCACCAGCAGAGATGGAGGTAGGGCCCAGTACTTC
.	TRBJ1-2	TRBD1	TRBV28	CASRQQGAIRNYGYTF	TGTGCCAGCAGACAACAGGGGGCCATTAGAAACTATGGCTACACCTTC
.	TRBJ2-3	.	TRBV18	CASSPRLQRTDTQYF	TGTGCCAGCTCACCGAGACTCCAACGGACAGATACGCAGTATTTT
.	TRBJ1-1	TRBD1	TRBV7-9	CASSLSGGTEAFF	TGTGCCAGCAGCTTATCAGGGGGCACTGAAGCTTTCTTT
.	TRBJ1-3	TRBD1	TRBV11-2	CASSPQQGSPGNTIYF	TGTGCCAGCAGCCCCCAACAGGGGTCTCCAGGAAACACCATATATTTT
.	TRBJ1-3	.	TRBV5-4	CASSPGPSGNTIYF	TGTGCCAGCAGCCCGGGTCCCTCTGGAAACACCATATATTTT
.	TRBJ1-3	.	TRBV19	CASSLRGSGNTIYF	TGTGCCAGTAGCCTCCGGGGTTCTGGAAACACCATATATTTT
.	TRBJ2-5	TRBD1	TRBV7-6	CASSTGTEETQYF	TGTGCCAGCAGCACAGGGACAGAAGAGACCCAGTACTTC
.	TRBJ1-2	TRBD1	TRBV7-9	CASSLPGQAYGYTF	TGTGCCAGCAGCTTACCAGGACAGGCTTATGGCTACACCTTC
once	TRBJ2-7	.	TRBV30	CAWSVPLRVTEQYF	TGTGCCTGGAGTGTACCCCTCAGGGTTACCGAGCAGTACTTC
few	TRBJ2-7	TRBD1	TRBV18	CASSPRDRAYEQYF	TGTGCCAGCTCACCCCGGGACAGGGCCTACGAGCAGTACTTC
.	TRBJ1-3	.	TRBV6-1	CASSERFSGNTIYF	TGTGCCAGCAGTGAACGGTTCTCTGGAAACACCATATATTTT
.	TRBJ1-6	.	TRBV5-1	CASSGGQARNSPLHF	TGCGCCAGCAGCGGAGGGCAAGCCCGAAATTCACCCCTCCACTTT
.	TRBJ2-7	TRBD2	TRBV2	CAGQKGTSEFYEQYF	TGTGCCGGCCAGAAGGGGACTAGCGAATTCTACGAGCAGTACTTC
once	TRBJ2-7	TRBD2	TRBV29-1	CSVEEDRDYSEQYF	TGCAGCGTTGAAGAAGACCGGGACTACAGCGAGCAGTACTTC
.	TRBJ2-3	.	TRBV7-9	CASSTRQITDTQYF	TGTGCCAGCAGCACTCGACAGATCACAGATACGCAGTATTTT
.	TRBJ1-5	.	TRBV4-1	CASSQNPAGAAQPQHF	TGCGCCAGCAGCCAAAATCCCGCAGGGGCGGCTCAGCCCCAGCATTTT
.	TRBJ2-7	.	TRBV2	CASSEGAAYLVEQYF	TGTGCCAGCAGTGAGGGCGCAGCCTACTTGGTCGAGCAGTACTTC
.	TRBJ1-5	.	TRBV28	CASASQLNQPQHF	TGTGCCAGCGCTTCCCAACTGAATCAGCCCCAGCATTTT
.	TRBJ2-5	.	TRBV27	CASSLFPRVSETQYF	TGTGCCAGCAGTCTCTTTCCCAGGGTTTCGGAGACCCAGTACTTC